This T cell receptor beta chain was observed in a study of T-cell memory formation after mild COVID-19. This clonotype appeared a few times. TCRdb independently ran MiXCR on the 5' RACE reads; one entry per CDR3 protein. This repertoire shows roughly 400,000 distinct CDR3 sequences, less than 25% found once; its top ten account for 8.8%. V was clipped by 1 base and J by 8 bases, with 3 bases between them. The CDR3 loop spans 11 amino acids. Germline assignment: CDR1 SEHNR and CDR2 FQNEAQ (reference sequence). The sample comprised PBMCs or a T cell subset sorted from them (not recorded which). The genes are TRBV7-9 and TRBJ1-3, with D uncertain. The TCR sequence derives from an adult woman who had mild COVID-19 (a few samples of this study predate the infection). Cell type and time point are not known. The CDR3 loop is CASSLVDTIYF. Written as DNA, the CDR3 is TGTGCCAGCAGCTTAGTTGACACCATATATTTT.